One and the same sample provided the 14 T cell receptor beta chains below, sequenced in a study of Graves' ophthalmopathy and Graves' hyperthyroidism. RNA served as the template for amplifying TCR beta CDR3 regions. After a first-round RT-PCR with HTBI primers, a second-round multiplex PCR was run. TCRdb reprocessed the multiplex PCR reads via MiXCR and lists one record per CDR3 protein. The data show roughly 1.1 million distinct CDR3 sequences, roughly 35% seen once. The specimen sequenced was peripheral blood or thyroid tissue (not recorded which). The receptors originated from an adult man with Graves' hyperthyroidism.

V and J are TRBV12-3 or TRBV12-4 and TRBJ1-5; D gene uncertain. With 7 bases removed from V and 4 bases from J, the gap between germline ends came to 14 bases. There are 14 residues in the CDR3. This chain's CDR3 is CASTVREANQPQHF. The CDR3 coding sequence is TGTGCCAGCACAGTAAGGGAGGCGAATCAGCCCCAGCATTTT.

V gene TRBV10-3 combines with J gene TRBJ1-5; no clear D. Germline-derived CDR1 and CDR2 are ENHRY and SYGVKD. V gave up 6 bases and J gave up 4 bases, with 10 bases separating them. This CDR3 comprises 13 residues. The CDR3 sequence: CAIRDRWNQPQHF. The CDR3 DNA follows: TGTGCCATCAGAGATAGGTGGAATCAGCCCCAGCATTTT.

Points on this clonotype: Relative to the germline gene, one junction end is altered; a read error may explain this. The J gene is TRBJ2-7, the V gene TRBV4-3, with 16 positions matching TRBD2. This CDR3 region has 18 residues. Germline-derived CDR1 and CDR2 are LGHNA and YSLEER. This chain's CDR3 is CANSQGTSGGAGSYEQYF. The DNA for the CDR3 is TGCGCCAACAGCCAAGGGACTAGCGGGGGGGCCGGGTCCTACGAGCAGTACTTC.

This clonotype has a handful of counts. This chain connects TRBV2 to TRBJ2-7; tentatively, D is TRBD1 (6 bases). CDR1 and CDR2 from the germline V gene are SNHLY and FYNNEI. Trimming stripped 6 bases from V and 2 bases from J, with 14 bases between. The CDR3 has 14 amino acids. The CDR3 coding sequence is TGTGCCAGCAGCGCCGGGACACTTACCTACGAGCAGTACTTC. Its translation: CASSAGTLTYEQYF.

The CDR3 region is CASRSNSYGYTF. DNA for the CDR3: TGTGCCAGCCGTTCTAACAGCTATGGCTACACCTTC. The V and J genes are TRBV19 and TRBJ1-2; no clear D. The CDR3 is 12 residues long. Deletions cut 9 bases from V and 4 bases from J, with 12 bases between. In germline, CDR1 is LNHDA, CDR2 SQIVND (reference sequence).

This chain joins TRBV10-1 and TRBJ1-5; TRBD1 is a possible D gene (6 bases). Looked up from germline, CDR1 is WNHNN and CDR2 is SYGVQD (reference sequence). Trimming took off 7 bases at V and 4 bases at J, with 11 bases between the two ends. This CDR3 contains 13 residues. The CDR3 DNA follows: TGCGCCAGCAAATCAGGGGTAAATCAGCCCCAGCATTTT. Translating gives CASKSGVNQPQHF.

In its sample, this clonotype was seen many times. V is TRBV7-6 and J is TRBJ2-5; D unresolved. Germline V gives CDR1 SGHVS, CDR2 FNYEAQ. The CDR3 is 13 residues long. Deletions cut 1 base from V and 5 bases from J, with 8 bases between. The DNA for the CDR3 is TGTGCCAGCAGCTTAGTTGATAAGGAGACCCAGTACTTC. This translates into CASSLVDKETQYF.

V is TRBV27 and J is TRBJ1-4, with 7 nucleotides matching TRBD1. CDR1 MNHEY and CDR2 SMNVEV come from the germline V gene (reference sequence). The V and J ends lost 2 bases and 5 bases, in that order; junction bases with no gene match: 5. The CDR3 contains 15 residues. The CDR3 here is CASSLLPGQNEKLFF. Written as DNA, the CDR3 is TGTGCCAGCAGTTTACTCCCGGGACAGAATGAAAAACTGTTTTTT.

This clonotype was recorded a few times. The J gene is TRBJ1-6, the V gene TRBV7-9, with D uncertain. Germline loops: CDR1 SEHNR, CDR2 FQNEAQ (reference sequence). The CDR3 extends over 14 amino acids. Trimming removed 6 bases from V and 7 bases from J, with 13 bases in between. This CDR3 is CASRSTDGNSPLHF. The CDR3, as DNA: TGTGCCAGCAGATCGACGGACGGGAATTCACCCCTCCACTTT.

The chain employs TRBV20-1 and TRBJ2-7; tentative D call: TRBD2 (5 bases). CDR1 is DFQATT, CDR2 SNEGSKA, per germline (reference sequence). V lost 0 bases and J 0 bases, leaving 12 bases between the germline ends. The CDR3 consists of 15 residues. The CDR3 sequence is CSARDRGKASYEQYF. The CDR3 nucleotides read TGCAGTGCTAGAGATCGGGGAAAGGCCTCCTACGAGCAGTACTTC.

There are a few counts of this clonotype. Possible read error: a much larger clone is one base away. This chain uses TRBV7-8 with TRBJ2-7, with D unclear. This CDR3 has 11 residues. Germline V gene sequence: CDR1 SGHVS, CDR2 FQNEAQ. The CDR3 region is CASRITNEQCF. The CDR3 nucleotides read TGTGCCAGCAGAATTACAAACGAGCAGTGCTTC.

At least ten counts were recorded for this clonotype. The chain uses TRBV13 and TRBJ1-6; TRBD1 aligns across 11 bases. V dropped 1 base and J dropped 8; count of bases not matched to a gene: 4. This CDR3 has 16 amino acids. Germline lookup yields CDR1 PRHDT and CDR2 FYEKMQ (reference sequence). CDR3 region: CASSLDSGQGDSPLHF. CDR3 sequence (DNA): TGTGCCAGCAGCTTAGATTCGGGACAGGGGGATTCACCCCTCCACTTT.

This clonotype was seen many times. The chain has TRBV7-2 and TRBJ2-2, with D perhaps TRBD1 (5 bases). The CDR3 spans 15 residues. Trimming cost V 1 base and J 2 bases, with 8 bases left between them. The germline gives CDR1 SGHTA, CDR2 FQGNSA. CDR3 coding DNA: TGTGCCAGCAGCTTAGAGGGGATCAACACCGGGGAGCTGTTTTTT. Encoded protein: CASSLEGINTGELFF. The complete variable domain, with remaining parts taken from reference TRBV7-2 and TRBJ2-2, reads GAGVSQSPSNKVTEKGKDVELRCDPISGHTALYWYRQSLGQGLEFLIYFQGNSAPDKSGLPSDRFSAERTGGSVSTLTIQRTQQEDSAVYLCASSLEGINTGELFFGEGSRLTVL.

This chain joins TRBV29-1 and TRBJ1-1; 8 bases are shared with TRBD1. Germline CDR1 and CDR2: SQVTM and ANQGSEA. J was trimmed by 6 bases and V by 7 bases; bases with no gene match: 10. The CDR3 runs to 13 residues. The CDR3 loop is CSDLSYRGSEAFF. The CDR3 nucleotides read TGCAGCGATCTAAGCTACAGGGGGTCTGAAGCTTTCTTT.